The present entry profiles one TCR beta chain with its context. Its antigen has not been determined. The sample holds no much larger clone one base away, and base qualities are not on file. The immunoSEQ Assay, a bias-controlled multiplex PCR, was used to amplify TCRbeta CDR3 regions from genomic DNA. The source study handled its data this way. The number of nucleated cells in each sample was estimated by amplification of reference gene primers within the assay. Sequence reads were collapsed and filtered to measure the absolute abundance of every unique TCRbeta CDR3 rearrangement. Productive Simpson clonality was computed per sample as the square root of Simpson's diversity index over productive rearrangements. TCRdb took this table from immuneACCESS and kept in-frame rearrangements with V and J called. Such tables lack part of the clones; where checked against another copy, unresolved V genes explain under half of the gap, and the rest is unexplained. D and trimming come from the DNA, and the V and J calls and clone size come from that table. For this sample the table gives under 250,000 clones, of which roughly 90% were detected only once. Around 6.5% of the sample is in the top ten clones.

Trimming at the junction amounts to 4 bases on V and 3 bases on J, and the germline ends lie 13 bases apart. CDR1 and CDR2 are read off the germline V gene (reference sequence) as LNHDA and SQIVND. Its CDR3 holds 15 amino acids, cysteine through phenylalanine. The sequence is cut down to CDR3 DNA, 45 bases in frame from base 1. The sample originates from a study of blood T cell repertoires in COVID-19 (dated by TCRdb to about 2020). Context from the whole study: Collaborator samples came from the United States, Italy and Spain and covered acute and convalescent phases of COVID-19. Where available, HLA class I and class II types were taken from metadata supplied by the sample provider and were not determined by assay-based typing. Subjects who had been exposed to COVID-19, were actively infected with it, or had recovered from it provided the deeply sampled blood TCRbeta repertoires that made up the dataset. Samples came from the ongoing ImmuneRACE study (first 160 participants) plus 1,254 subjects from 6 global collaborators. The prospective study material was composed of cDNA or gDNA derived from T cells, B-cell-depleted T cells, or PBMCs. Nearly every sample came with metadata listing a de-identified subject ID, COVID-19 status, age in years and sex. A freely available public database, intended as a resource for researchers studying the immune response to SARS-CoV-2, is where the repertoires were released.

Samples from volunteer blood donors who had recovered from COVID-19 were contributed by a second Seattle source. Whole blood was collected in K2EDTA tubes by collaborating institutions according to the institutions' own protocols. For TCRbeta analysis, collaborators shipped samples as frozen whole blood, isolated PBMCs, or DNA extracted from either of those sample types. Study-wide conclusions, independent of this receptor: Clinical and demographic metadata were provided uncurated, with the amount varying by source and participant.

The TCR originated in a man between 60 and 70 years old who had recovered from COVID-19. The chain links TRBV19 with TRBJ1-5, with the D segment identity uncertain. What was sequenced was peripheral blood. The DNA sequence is TGTGCCAGTAGTAGGGCAGGCTCTACCAATCAGCCCCAGCATTTT. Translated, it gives CASSRAGSTNQPQHF.